These 8 T cell receptor beta chains were sequenced from one sample in a study of T cell repertoires in cytomegalovirus infection. TCRdb reprocessed the reads with MiXCR, giving one entry per CDR3 protein. The sample yields roughly 600,000 distinct CDR3 sequences, approximately 25% seen once. The sequencing input was CD8+ T cells from PBMCs. These receptors came from a human donor in good health (CMV status not recorded). Some clones in this sample may be carry-over from other donors' samples.

V usage is TRBV10-3 and J usage is TRBJ2-1; 10 positions match TRBD1. CDR1 and CDR2 from the germline V gene are ENHRY and SYGVKD. The V and J ends lost 8 bases and 7 bases, in that order; junction bases with no gene match: 5. The CDR3 totals 13 residues. As DNA, the CDR3 is TGTGCCATCCCTGGACAGGGGGAAAATGAGCAGTTCTTC. It translates to CAIPGQGENEQFF.

The chain combines TRBV2 with TRBJ1-1; the D is unclear. V lost 6 bases, J lost 6 bases, and 17 bases lay in between. Germline CDR1 SNHLY, CDR2 FYNNEI. The CDR3 has 14 residues. CDR3 protein: CASRGRGQVSEAFF. Here the CDR3 DNA reads TGTGCCAGCAGAGGGAGAGGCCAAGTTTCTGAAGCTTTCTTT.

This rearrangement joins TRBV6-2 or TRBV6-3 to TRBJ2-1; D not certain. Germline V gives CDR1 MNHEY, CDR2 SVGEGT. The CDR3 contains 15 residues. V lost 5 bases and J lost 4, with 15 bases in between. The CDR3 protein is CASSPVLLDYNEQFF. In nucleotides, the CDR3 is TGTGCCAGCAGTCCCGTTCTACTGGATTACAATGAGCAGTTCTTC.

This clonotype appeared a few times. The genes are TRBV6-2 or TRBV6-3 and TRBJ2-7, with 9 bases lining up with TRBD1. Germline V gives CDR1 MNHEY, CDR2 SVGEGT. This CDR3 is built from 16 residues. V lost 6 bases to trimming and J lost 1 base; unmatched junction nucleotides: 10. DNA of the CDR3: TGTGCCAGCAGCGGGATCGGACAGGGGAAATCCTACGAGCAGTACGTC. Translation gives CASSGIGQGKSYEQYV.

Comment on this clonotype: The germline gene is not matched at one end of the junction; a read error may be the cause. This chain links TRBV5-1 with TRBJ2-1, with no clear D. Germline lookup yields CDR1 SGHRS and CDR2 YFSETQ. CDR3 length equals 14 residues. The CDR3 spells CASNLAGVYNEQFF. The CDR3 DNA is TGCGCCAGCAACTTGGCTGGAGTCTACAATGAGCAGTTCTTC.

The V and J genes are TRBV12-3 or TRBV12-4 and TRBJ1-1; D is unresolved. Trimming took 7 bases from V and 0 from J, leaving 15 bases between them. CDR3 length: 15 residues. This chain's CDR3 is CASTQGEGMNTEAFF. The CDR3 nucleotides are TGTGCCAGCACCCAAGGAGAAGGAATGAACACTGAAGCTTTCTTT.

This clonotype was counted only a few times. This sequence joins TRBV29-1 and TRBJ1-2; TRBD1 aligns across 8 bases. Germline V gene data show CDR1 as SQVTM and CDR2 as ANQGSEA. The length of the CDR3 is 12 residues. The junction had 5 bases not matched to a gene; V was cut back by 5 bases and J by 6 bases. The chain's CDR3 is CSVPTGVDGYTF. CDR3 nucleotide sequence: TGCAGCGTTCCGACAGGGGTGGATGGCTACACCTTC.

This clonotype was detected many times. The chain joins TRBV10-3 to TRBJ1-1; D gene unclear. Germline V gene data show CDR1 as ENHRY and CDR2 as SYGVKD. The length of the CDR3 is 12 residues. The V end lost 7 bases, the J end lost 0 bases, and 6 bases lay between the germline ends. CDR3 protein: CAIMNLNTEAFF. The CDR3 coding sequence is TGTGCCATCATGAACCTGAACACTGAAGCTTTCTTT.